This paragraph reports one T cell receptor beta chain. The source of the sample is a study of T cell responses to AZD1222 COVID-19 vaccine. There are 13 residues in the CDR3. V was shortened by 1 base and J by 10 bases, with 8 bases between the two germline ends. Produced via immunoSEQ multiplex PCR; TCRdb's table is partial and in-frame only. Of some 130,000 clones listed, about 89% are singletons. The source of this sequence is an adult in good health. The source material was peripheral blood, sampled on day 0 of AZD1222 vaccination. The chain carries TRBV12-3 or TRBV12-4 and TRBJ1-6; no clear D. This chain's CDR3 is CASSLGVRSPLHF. CDR3 DNA: TGTGCCAGCAGTTTAGGAGTTAGGTCACCCCTCCACTTT.